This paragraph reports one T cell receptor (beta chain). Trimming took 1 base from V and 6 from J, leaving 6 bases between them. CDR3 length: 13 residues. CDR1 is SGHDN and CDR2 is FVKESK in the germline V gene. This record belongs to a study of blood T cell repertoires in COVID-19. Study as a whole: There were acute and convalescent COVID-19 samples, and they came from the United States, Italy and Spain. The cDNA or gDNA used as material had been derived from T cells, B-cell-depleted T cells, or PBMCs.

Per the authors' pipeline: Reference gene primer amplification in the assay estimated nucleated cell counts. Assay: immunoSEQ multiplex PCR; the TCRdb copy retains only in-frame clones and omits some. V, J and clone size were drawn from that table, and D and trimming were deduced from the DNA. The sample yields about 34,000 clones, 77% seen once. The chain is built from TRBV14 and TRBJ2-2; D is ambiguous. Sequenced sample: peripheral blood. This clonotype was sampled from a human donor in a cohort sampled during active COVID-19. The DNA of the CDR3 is TGTGCCAGCAGCCAAGTTTTCGCCGGGGAGCTGTTTTTT. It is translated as CASSQVFAGELFF.